The rows below give T cell receptor beta chains drawn from one sample of a study of breast tumors, draining lymph nodes, adjacent tissues. Using its own MiXCR run on the multiplex PCR reads, TCRdb lists one record per CDR3 protein. The sample has 9,500 to 14,000 distinct CDR3 sequences; about 48% are singletons. The sample taken for sequencing was breast tumor tissue. These receptors were obtained from a female donor with breast cancer. Some clones in this sample may be carry-over from other donors' samples. Each CDR3 is given with its conserved first and last residue. D genes are given only for firm matches. Clone size is shown for a subset of rows, as once, few, many or a class of expanded clone.

size: many
J: TRBJ2-3
V: TRBV12-3/TRBV12-4
D: .
DNA: TGTGCCAGCAGTTTCACGGGAGCCACAGATACGCAGTATTTT
CDR3: CASSFTGATDTQYF

size: .
J: TRBJ2-3
V: TRBV6-6
D: TRBD2
DNA: TGTGCCAGCAGTTCCAGGACTAGCGGGGAGGATACGCAGTATTTT
CDR3: CASSSRTSGEDTQYF

size: many
J: TRBJ1-4
V: TRBV20-1
D: .
DNA: TGCAGTGCTAGAGTACAGGGAGAAAAACTGTTTTTT
CDR3: CSARVQGEKLFF

size: many
J: TRBJ2-1
V: TRBV7-3
D: TRBD1
DNA: TGTGCCAGCAGCTTAACGGGACAGGGCAATGAGCAGTTCTTC
CDR3: CASSLTGQGNEQFF

size: few
J: TRBJ1-4
V: TRBV4-2
D: .
DNA: TGTGCCAGCAGCCAAGTACGGGGTGGAGGTGAAAAACTGTTTTTT
CDR3: CASSQVRGGGEKLFF

size: few
J: TRBJ2-1
V: TRBV4-3
D: .
DNA: TGCGCCAGCAGCCAAGTTAAAGGTCGCTCTACACCCTACAATGAGCAGTTCTTC
CDR3: CASSQVKGRSTPYNEQFF

size: many
J: TRBJ2-1
V: TRBV20-1
D: .
DNA: TGCAGTGCCAGCGCCCATGAGCAGTTCTTC
CDR3: CSASAHEQFF

size: once
J: TRBJ2-5
V: TRBV6-6
D: .
DNA: TGTGCCAGCAGTCACCCCAGGGGAGAGACCCAGTACTTC
CDR3: CASSHPRGETQYF

size: .
J: TRBJ1-2
V: TRBV29-1
D: .
DNA: TGCAGCACGGAACCAGGGTCGGGCTACACCTTC
CDR3: CSTEPGSGYTF

size: .
J: TRBJ2-7
V: TRBV12-3/TRBV12-4
D: .
DNA: TGTGCCAGCAGTTCCCGGGGCAAGGATACCGAGCAGTACTTC
CDR3: CASSSRGKDTEQYF

size: few
J: TRBJ2-4
V: TRBV7-9
D: .
DNA: TGTGCCAGCAGCCCAAAGGCCGACATTCAGTACTTC
CDR3: CASSPKADIQYF

size: few
J: TRBJ1-5
V: TRBV12-3/TRBV12-4
D: TRBD1
DNA: TGTGCCAGCAGACGGACAGGACAGCCCCAGCATTTT
CDR3: CASRRTGQPQHF

size: .
J: TRBJ1-4
V: TRBV20-1
D: .
DNA: TGCAGTGCTAGAGATCCCCCGGACCTGGTTTTT
CDR3: CSARDPPDLVF

size: .
J: TRBJ1-5
V: TRBV6-1
D: .
DNA: TGTGCCAGCAGTGCAACAGGGAGCAATCAGCCCCAGCATTTT
CDR3: CASSATGSNQPQHF

size: few
J: TRBJ1-2
V: TRBV19
D: .
DNA: TGTGCCAGTAGTATACCGGCAGGCAACTATGGCTACACCTTC
CDR3: CASSIPAGNYGYTF

size: medium-sized
J: TRBJ1-2
V: TRBV12-3/TRBV12-4
D: .
DNA: TGTGCCAGCACCCGGGGGGGAGGAAACTATGGCTACACCTTC
CDR3: CASTRGGGNYGYTF

size: once
J: TRBJ2-3
V: TRBV20-1
D: TRBD2
DNA: TGCAGTGCTTTAGCGGGGGCGGTGGCCACAGATACGCAGTATTTT
CDR3: CSALAGAVATDTQYF

size: .
J: TRBJ1-2
V: TRBV4-1
D: .
DNA: TGCGCCAGCAGCCAGACCGCGGTGGGGTATGGCTACACCTTC
CDR3: CASSQTAVGYGYTF

size: .
J: TRBJ2-7
V: TRBV9
D: TRBD2
DNA: TGTGCCAGCAGCCCGTCTGGGACTAGCGTCTACGAGCAGTACTTC
CDR3: CASSPSGTSVYEQYF